This T cell receptor (beta chain) came from a study of blood T cell repertoires in COVID-19. On the study more broadly: The samples span acute and convalescent COVID-19 from the United States, Italy and Spain. T cells, B-cell-depleted T cells, or PBMCs provided the cDNA or gDNA that served as material.

CDR3 length: 17 amino acids. Germline trimming cut 5 bases from V and 0 bases from J; bases unmatched to any gene: 8. The germline CDR1 and CDR2 sequences are SGHAT and FQNNGV. In the study's own analysis: Nucleated cell number was recorded as an estimate derived from reference gene primer amplification. Repertoires were generated with immunoSEQ multiplex PCR, while TCRdb's copy carries only in-frame clones and drops some. V, J and clone size reflect that table, while D and trimming were determined from the DNA. This sample carries fewer than 55,000 clones, 80% to 85% of them seen once, and the ten largest clones take 1.6%.

The V call is TRBV11-2, the J call TRBJ2-4; 9 bases fit TRBD2. Material: peripheral blood. The TCR sequence derives from a man aged 45-60 years with acute or convalescent COVID-19. The CDR3 region is CASSPSSGGLAKNIQYF. In DNA, the CDR3 is TGTGCCAGCAGCCCGTCGAGCGGGGGGCTAGCCAAAAACATTCAGTACTTC. Drawing the rest from reference TRBV11-2 and TRBJ2-4, the complete variable domain is EAGVAQSPRYKIIEKRQSVAFWCNPISGHATLYWYQQILGQGPKLLIQFQNNGVVDDSQLPKDRFSAERLKGVDSTLKIQPAKLEDSAVYLCASSPSSGGLAKNIQYFGAGTRLSVL.